The 25 T cell receptor beta chains below come from one sample, sequenced in a study of blood T cell repertoires in COVID-19. Clones were read by immunoSEQ multiplex PCR, and TCRdb kept only the in-frame ones, dropping some. The sample includes around 450,000 clones, about 89% of them seen just once. Sequencing was carried out using peripheral blood. The receptor source for this set is a woman younger than 45 with acute or convalescent COVID-19.

The chain employs TRBV30 and TRBJ2-3; 7 positions match TRBD2. This CDR3 is 16 amino acids long. V was clipped by 0 bases and J by 5 bases; unmatched bases: 11. Germline loops: CDR1 GTSNPN, CDR2 SVGIG (reference sequence). In DNA form, the CDR3 reads TGTGCCTGGAGTGTTCGTAGAGCGGGGAGACAAGATACGCAGTATTTT. Translation gives CAWSVRRAGRQDTQYF.

The chain has TRBV10-2 and TRBJ2-7; TRBD2 might be the D (6 bases). V lost 3 bases, J lost 3 bases, and 21 bases lay in between. The germline gives CDR1 WSHSY, CDR2 SAAADI. The CDR3 is 17 amino acids. The CDR3 sequence: CASSESGLAGRIYEQYF. The CDR3 nucleotides are TGCGCCAGCAGTGAATCAGGTCTCGCGGGGAGAATCTACGAGCAGTACTTC.

CDR3 sequence reads: CASRLVGLTGGFYGYTF. CDR3 nucleotide sequence: TGTGCCAGCAGGTTAGTAGGGTTGACAGGGGGTTTCTATGGCTACACCTTC. The rearrangement uses TRBV7-3 and TRBJ1-2, with TRBD1 matching over 9 bases. With V trimmed by 6 bases and J by 4 bases, 15 bases remained unmatched. CDR1 and CDR2 from the germline V gene are SGHTA and FQGTGA. The CDR3 spans 17 residues.

The V call is TRBV13, the J call TRBJ2-7; 9 bases agree with TRBD1. The V gene's germline CDR1 is PRHDT and CDR2 FYEKMQ (reference sequence). The CDR3 runs to 18 residues. V dropped 0 bases and J dropped 6; count of bases not matched to a gene: 15. CDR3 bases: TGTGCCAGCAGCTTAGGCCCCCGACCCGGACAGGGGACAGGCGAGCAGTACTTC. The encoded protein is CASSLGPRPGQGTGEQYF.

The rearrangement joins TRBV6-6 to TRBJ2-3; the D gene is possibly TRBD1 (7 bases). The CDR3 is 14 amino acids. Looked up from germline, CDR1 is MNHNY and CDR2 is SVGAGI (reference sequence). The V gene lost 7 bases and the J gene lost 0 bases, with 11 bases spanning the gap. Here the CDR3 DNA reads TGTGCCAGCAACAGGGGAGGAAGCACAGATACGCAGTATTTT. Translating gives CASNRGGSTDTQYF.

This chain joins TRBV10-3 and TRBJ1-3; D is ambiguous. The germline gives CDR1 ENHRY, CDR2 SYGVKD. The V end was cut by 4 bases, the J end by 0 bases, with 13 bases between. This CDR3 is built from 16 residues. The chain's CDR3 is CAISAGFSNSGNTIYF. In DNA, the CDR3 is TGTGCCATCAGTGCCGGGTTCAGTAACTCTGGAAACACCATATATTTT.

V and J are TRBV5-1 and TRBJ2-1; D gene unclear. This CDR3 has 17 residues. Between the trimmed V and J ends, which lost 3 bases and 0 bases, there was a span of 16 bases. Germline CDR1 SGHRS, CDR2 YFSETQ. The CDR3 here is CASSWRNDRSSYNEQFF. The CDR3 DNA is TGCGCCAGCAGCTGGAGAAACGACCGGAGCTCCTACAATGAGCAGTTCTTC. The whole variable domain, filled in from reference TRBV5-1 and TRBJ2-1, reads KAGVTQTPRYLIKTRGQQVTLSCSPISGHRSVSWYQQTPGQGLQFLFEYFSETQRNKGNFPGRFSGRQFSNSRSEMNVSTLELGDSALYLCASSWRNDRSSYNEQFFGPGTRLTVL.

The rearrangement links TRBV20-1 to TRBJ2-7; D is undetermined. The CDR3 is 13 amino acids. With 3 bases removed from V and 5 bases from J, the gap between germline ends came to 14 bases. CDR1 and CDR2 from the germline V gene are DFQATT and SNEGSKA (reference sequence). Here the CDR3 reads CSASPPQVNEQYF. The CDR3 nucleotides are TGCAGTGCTAGTCCCCCGCAGGTCAACGAGCAGTACTTC.

Comments on this clone: The same CDR3 arises from other DNA sequences in this sample as well. The chain carries TRBV7-9 and TRBJ1-6; the D is unclear. The CDR3 extends over 14 amino acids. The germline gives CDR1 SEHNR, CDR2 FQNEAQ (reference sequence). Deletions cut 1 base from V and 7 bases from J, with 8 bases between. CDR3 in DNA: TGTGCCAGCAGCTTAGATACCAGGAATTCACCCCTCCACTTT. It yields the protein CASSLDTRNSPLHF.

J is TRBJ1-2 and V is TRBV2, with D perhaps matching TRBD1 (5 bases). Trimming removed 7 bases at V and 0 bases at J, with 18 bases between. The CDR3 consists of 16 residues. Looked up from germline, CDR1 is SNHLY and CDR2 is FYNNEI. CDR3 nucleotides: TGTGCCAGCACCTCCCTGGCAGGGCAATCTAACTATGGCTACACCTTC. This gives the protein CASTSLAGQSNYGYTF.

The chain is built from TRBV3-1 (or the pseudogene TRBV3-2) and TRBJ2-1, with D perhaps matching TRBD1 (7 bases). The CDR3 spans 20 residues. From germline, CDR1 is LGHDT and CDR2 YNNKEL (reference sequence). The V and J ends lost 1 base and 4 bases respectively, with 26 bases between them. In DNA, the CDR3 is TGTGCCAGCAGCCAAGCAGGGGGAGGAGGGCGTCAACTGAAATACAATGAGCAGTTCTTC. Its protein is CASSQAGGGGRQLKYNEQFF.

V is TRBV7-9 and J is TRBJ2-3; 7 bases fit TRBD1. V was pared by 10 bases and J by 0 bases, with 7 bases of the junction left unmatched. The CDR3 sequence is 14 residues long. Germline V gene lookup returns CDR1 SEHNR and CDR2 FQNEAQ (reference sequence). DNA of the CDR3: TGTGCCACCGCGACAGGGCCGAGCACAGATACGCAGTATTTT. As protein: CATATGPSTDTQYF.

The rearrangement links TRBV3-1 (or the pseudogene TRBV3-2) to TRBJ2-7; 8 bases agree with TRBD1. This CDR3 comprises 16 residues. Looked up from germline, CDR1 is LGHDT and CDR2 is YNNKEL (reference sequence). With 1 base clipped from V and 4 bases from J, the junction kept 9 bases outside the gene matches. CDR3 region: CASSQAVTGGRYEQYF. The CDR3 nucleotides read TGTGCCAGCAGCCAAGCTGTCACAGGGGGTCGGTACGAGCAGTACTTC.

On this clone: One junction end does not reproduce the germline sequence, and a read error may be involved. The V gene is TRBV9, the J gene TRBJ2-2, with 7 bases matching TRBD2. Germline V CDR1 and CDR2: SGDLS, YYNGEE. The CDR3 sequence is 15 residues long. CDR3 bases: TGTGCCGGCAGCGTGACTAGCCAAGGCACCGGGGAGCTGTTTTTT. Its translation is CAGSVTSQGTGELFF.

The V gene is TRBV21-1, the J gene TRBJ1-5. TRBV21-1 is reported as a pseudogene. The CDR3 has 16 residues. The CDR3 here is CASSKDGGAGNQPQHF. In DNA, the CDR3 is TGTGCCAGCAGCAAAGACGGAGGGGCTGGCAATCAGCCCCAGCATTTT.

In the case of this clone: This specimen includes other DNA sequences encoding the same CDR3. The chain links TRBV24-1 to TRBJ2-5; possibly TRBD1 for D (6 bases). The germline V and J ends were trimmed by 4 bases and 2 bases, with 10 bases remaining between them. The CDR3 has 14 amino acids. Germline CDR1 is KGHDR and CDR2 is SFDVKD. For the CDR3, the DNA is TGTGCCACCAGTGACCCCGGGACACAAGAGACCCAGTACTTC. It is translated as CATSDPGTQETQYF.

The rearrangement links TRBV6-1 to TRBJ1-3; no reliable D call. CDR3 size: 12 residues. Trimming took 1 base from V and 7 from J, leaving 5 bases between them. Looked up from germline, CDR1 is MNHNS and CDR2 is SASEGT. In DNA, the CDR3 is TGTGCCAGCAGTGAAGTAGTGAACACCATATATTTT. Its protein product is CASSEVVNTIYF.

The chain links TRBV29-1 to TRBJ1-1; D is unresolved. V was clipped by 5 bases and J by 3 bases, with 7 bases between them. The CDR3 totals 11 residues. Germline values: CDR1 SQVTM, CDR2 ANQGSEA. This chain's CDR3 is CSVPSHTEAFF. The DNA for the CDR3 is TGCAGCGTTCCGTCCCACACTGAAGCTTTCTTT. The whole variable domain, remainder taken from reference TRBV29-1 and TRBJ1-1, is SAVISQKPSRDICQRGTSLTIQCQVDSQVTMMFWYRQQPGQSLTLIATANQGSEATYESGFVIDKFPISRPNLTFSTLTVSNMSPEDSSIYLCSVPSHTEAFFGQGTRLTVV.

The rearrangement links TRBV4-2 to TRBJ1-6, with TRBD1 matching over 12 bases. With 5 bases clipped from V and 5 bases from J, the junction kept 10 bases outside the gene matches. The V gene's germline CDR1 is LGHNA and CDR2 YNFKEQ. The CDR3 consists of 18 residues. CDR3 residues: CASSKGTGGAVDNSPLHF. CDR3 DNA: TGTGCCAGCAGCAAAGGGACAGGGGGCGCCGTCGATAATTCACCCCTCCACTTT.

The genes are TRBV4-1 and TRBJ1-1; unclear D gene. Germline V CDR1 and CDR2: MGHRA, YSYEKL. The CDR3 is 13 residues long. Trimming stripped 5 bases from V and 10 bases from J, with 17 bases between. The CDR3 loop reads CASSWVRGERAFF. In DNA, the CDR3 is TGCGCCAGCAGCTGGGTCCGGGGAGAACGAGCTTTCTTT.

The V and J genes are TRBV7-9 and TRBJ2-7; TRBD1 agrees at 9 bases. The CDR3 length is 14 residues. The germline CDR1 and CDR2 sequences are SEHNR and FQNEAQ (reference sequence). Germline trimming cut 4 bases from V and 3 bases from J; bases unmatched to any gene: 4. The CDR3 DNA sequence: TGTGCCAGCAGCTCGGACAGGGGAATCTACGAGCAGTACTTC. This codes for CASSSDRGIYEQYF.

The chain employs TRBV5-5 and TRBJ2-7, with D maybe TRBD2 (5 bases). The CDR3 consists of 14 residues. V lost 4 bases to trimming and J lost 2 bases, with 13 bases between them. Germline V gives CDR1 SGHKS, CDR2 YYEKEE (reference sequence). The CDR3 coding sequence is TGTGCCAGCAGCCCAAGCGGCAGGACCTACGAGCAGTACTTC. Translation: CASSPSGRTYEQYF.

The genes are TRBV3-1 (or the pseudogene TRBV3-2) and TRBJ1-2, with 7 bases matching TRBD1. Germline trimming cut 1 base from V and 8 bases from J; bases unmatched to any gene: 10. Germline V gives CDR1 LGHDT, CDR2 YNNKEL (reference sequence). This CDR3 has 15 amino acids. CDR3 nucleotide sequence: TGTGCCAGCAGCCAAGCTGGTCCAGGGGGTATCGGCTACACCTTC. This codes for CASSQAGPGGIGYTF.

V usage is TRBV18 and J usage is TRBJ2-7; D remains ambiguous. V dropped 4 bases and J dropped 3 bases, with 16 bases sitting between them. From germline, CDR1 is KGHSH and CDR2 LQKENI. This CDR3 has 15 amino acids. The CDR3 region has the DNA TGTGCCAGCTCACGAGAGCGCCAGCAAAACTACGAGCAGTACTTC. Protein sequence: CASSRERQQNYEQYF.

This clone has a count of ten or more. The V gene is TRBV5-1, the J gene TRBJ1-1; 11 nucleotides match TRBD1. The germline CDR1 and CDR2 sequences are SGHRS and YFSETQ. Trimming at V came to 0 bases and at J to 6 bases, leaving 7 bases not matched to a gene. The CDR3 loop spans 16 amino acids. In nucleotides, the CDR3 is TGCGCCAGCAGCTTGGTTAGGACAGGGGGCTTCTCTGAAGCTTTCTTT. Translated, it gives CASSLVRTGGFSEAFF.